The TCR beta chain described here comes from a study of Ad26.COV2.S vaccination and SARS-CoV-2 variants. Study overall: Administration of Ad26.COV2.S was intramuscular, either once or twice 56 days apart. Study-wide points: Recipients of either vaccine or placebo displayed similar breadth of non-spike TCRs. Substantial breadth was reported for post-vaccination spike-specific CD8+ and CD4+ T cells.

The CDR3 length is 18 residues. V was clipped by 2 bases and J by 4 bases, with 22 bases between them. Germline lookup yields CDR1 SSHAT and CDR2 FNYEAQ (reference sequence). A note on this clone: Its specificity is not known.

Regarding treatment: some 20 received Ad26.COV2.S at low or high dose, single or two shots; 5 received placebo; per-sample allocation not given. Sample collection was performed on day 63 after the first vaccine or placebo injection. Libraries were prepared by immunoSEQ multiplex PCR; TCRdb keeps only in-frame clonotypes and omits some of them. This table has over 300,000 clones, approximately 83% appearing once. The starting material was peripheral blood, obtained in a trial of Ad26.COV2.S vaccine versus placebo. The sequence came from a person between 18 and 60 years old who received the Ad26.COV2.S COVID-19 vaccine or a placebo. The genes are TRBV7-7 and TRBJ2-3; D might be TRBD2 (6 bases). CDR3 DNA sequence: TGTGCCAGCAGCTTATCGTACAAAACGGAGGGGACGGCAGATACGCAGTATTTT. Residues: CASSLSYKTEGTADTQYF.